This passage covers 5 T cell receptor beta chains from one sample sequenced in a study of CD8 T cells in ankylosing spondylitis. TCRdb passed the 5' RACE reads through MiXCR, listing each CDR3 protein once. The repertoire includes about 220,000 distinct CDR3 sequences, around 16% of them detected once, and about 39% sits in the top ten. These receptors are not linked to any known antigen. Overall study results and limits: A TCR beta motif of about 8 highly homologous variants appeared characteristic of ankylosing spondylitis blood.

The sequenced material came from blood, either unsorted or a sorted T cell fraction (not recorded which). The receptors come from a male donor with ankylosing spondylitis.

In this sample, this clonotype turned up a few times. The J gene is TRBJ2-1, the V gene TRBV7-6; unclear D gene. Trimming shortened V by 1 base and J by 4 bases, and 14 bases separated the two germline ends. The CDR3 consists of 16 residues. Germline CDR1 reads SGHVS; CDR2 reads FNYEAQ. The DNA of the CDR3 is TGTGCCAGCAGCTTAGACTACTCTGGTTCGTACAATGAGCAGTTCTTC. Amino acid sequence: CASSLDYSGSYNEQFF.

The chain recombines TRBV19 with TRBJ2-3; tentatively, D is TRBD2 (6 bases). The length of the CDR3 is 16 residues. Germline V gene lookup returns CDR1 LNHDA and CDR2 SQIVND (reference sequence). V shed 4 bases and J shed 3 bases, with 17 bases lying between them. CDR3 sequence (DNA): TGTGCCAGTAGTACCCTACTCGGAGGGGTAACAGATACGCAGTATTTT. It encodes CASSTLLGGVTDTQYF.

This clonotype appeared a few times. This chain joins TRBV29-1 and TRBJ2-2; D is undetermined. Per germline, CDR1 SQVTM and CDR2 ANQGSEA. Between the trimmed V and J ends, which lost 6 bases and 6 bases, there was a span of 5 bases. CDR3 length equals 10 residues. The CDR3 DNA reads TGCAGCGTCCTGGCCGGGGAGCTGTTTTTT. The encoded protein is CSVLAGELFF.

The chain has TRBV27 and TRBJ2-4; no clear D gene. The germline CDR1 and CDR2 sequences are MNHEY and SMNVEV (reference sequence). The CDR3 consists of 12 residues. Trimming took 5 bases from V and 0 from J, leaving 2 bases between them. The CDR3 is CASSPAKNIQYF. CDR3 coding DNA: TGTGCCAGCAGTCCAGCCAAAAACATTCAGTACTTC.

This clonotype was detected ten times or more. The chain combines TRBV29-1 with TRBJ2-7; the D gene is possibly TRBD1 (6 bases). V was pared by 0 bases and J by 3 bases, with 9 bases between. The CDR3 extends over 13 amino acids. Per the germline V gene, CDR1 is SQVTM and CDR2 is ANQGSEA. The CDR3 coding sequence is TGCAGCGTTGAAGATGAGGACAGCTACGAGCAGTACTTC. Its protein product is CSVEDEDSYEQYF.